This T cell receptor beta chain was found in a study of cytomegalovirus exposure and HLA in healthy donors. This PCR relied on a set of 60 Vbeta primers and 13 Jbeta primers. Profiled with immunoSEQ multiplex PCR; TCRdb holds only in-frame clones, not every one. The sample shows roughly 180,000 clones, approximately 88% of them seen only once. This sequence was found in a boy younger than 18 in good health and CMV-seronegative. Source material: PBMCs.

The CDR3 nucleotides read TGTGCCAGCAGTGAGTCTCTTCACACCATATATTTT. Translating gives CASSESLHTIYF. This chain uses TRBV6-1 with TRBJ1-3; unclear D gene. In germline, CDR1 is MNHNS, CDR2 SASEGT. CDR3 size: 12 residues. V lost 3 bases to trimming and J lost 8 bases, with 8 bases between them.